Below, 26 T cell receptor beta chains from the same sample are listed, as sequenced in a study of T cell repertoires in cytomegalovirus infection. What these receptors recognize is not known. TCRdb redid the calling of the reads with MiXCR, one entry per CDR3 protein. The sample has fewer than 1,000,000 distinct CDR3 sequences, 31% seen once. Source: cultured CD8+ T cells from PBMCs, taken from culture after CMV antigen stimulation. These receptors were taken from a human donor in good health (CMV status not recorded). Some clones in this sample may be carry-over from other donors' samples.

This clonotype was detected a few times. The chain uses TRBV19 and TRBJ1-1, with D unresolved. V shed 5 bases and J shed 4 bases, with 17 bases lying between them. Germline values: CDR1 LNHDA, CDR2 SQIVND (reference sequence). CDR3 length: 15 residues. In DNA form, the CDR3 reads TGTGCCAGTAGTCGACGGTACTCAGGTAGCACTGAAGCTTTCTTT. Translating it yields CASSRRYSGSTEAFF.

Notes on this clonotype: Germline is not matched at one junction end, which may reflect a read error. The V and J genes are TRBV7-2 and TRBJ2-5, with TRBD2 matching 10 bases. The CDR3 totals 16 residues. Germline CDR1 SGHTA, CDR2 FQGNSA. The CDR3 loop is CASSFLRAGGPETQNF. For the CDR3, the DNA is TGTGCCAGCAGCTTCCTCCGAGCGGGGGGGCCTGAGACCCAGAACTTC. The complete variable domain, with remaining parts taken from reference TRBV7-2 and TRBJ2-5, reads GAGVSQSPSNKVTEKGKDVELRCDPISGHTALYWYRQSLGQGLEFLIYFQGNSAPDKSGLPSDRFSAERTGGSVSTLTIQRTQQEDSAVYLCASSFLRAGGPETQNFGPGTRLLVL.

In this sample, this clonotype turned up many times. The chain combines TRBV6-6 with TRBJ2-7, with a possible D match to TRBD2 (6 bases). Germline CDR1 is MNHNY and CDR2 is SVGAGI (reference sequence). There are 11 residues in the CDR3. Between the trimmed V and J ends, which lost 3 bases and 7 bases, there was a span of 7 bases. This CDR3 reads CASSYGGEQYF. The CDR3 DNA is TGTGCCAGCAGTTATGGAGGGGAGCAGTACTTC.

This clonotype was detected a few times. The genes are TRBV9 and TRBJ2-1; weak D call: TRBD1 (5 bases). V lost 1 base and J lost 6, with 8 bases in between. The length of the CDR3 is 13 residues. CDR1 and CDR2 from the germline V gene are SGDLS and YYNGEE. In nucleotides, the CDR3 is TGTGCCAGCAGCGTAACCCAGGGCAATGAGCAGTTCTTC. It codes for CASSVTQGNEQFF. Using reference TRBV9 and TRBJ2-1 for the parts outside the CDR3, the full variable domain is DSGVTQTPKHLITATGQRVTLRCSPRSGDLSVYWYQQSLDQGLQFLIQYYNGEERAKGNILERFSAQQFPDLHSELNLSSLELGDSALYFCASSVTQGNEQFFGPGTRLTVL.

This rearrangement joins TRBV9 to TRBJ2-3, with unresolved D. V shed 0 bases and J shed 0 bases, with 8 bases lying between them. The CDR3 consists of 15 residues. CDR1 is SGDLS and CDR2 is YYNGEE in the germline V gene. The chain's CDR3 is CASSVEPSSTDTQYF. The CDR3 DNA reads TGTGCCAGCAGCGTAGAACCCTCTAGCACAGATACGCAGTATTTT. The entire variable domain, with the rest obtained from reference TRBV9 and TRBJ2-3, is as follows: DSGVTQTPKHLITATGQRVTLRCSPRSGDLSVYWYQQSLDQGLQFLIQYYNGEERAKGNILERFSAQQFPDLHSELNLSSLELGDSALYFCASSVEPSSTDTQYFGPGTRLTVL.

Points on this clonotype: A much larger clone lies one base from this, so it may be a read error. J is TRBJ1-1 and V is TRBV6-6, with TRBD1 as a possible D gene (6 bases). Germline-derived CDR1 and CDR2 are MNHNY and SVGAGI (reference sequence). This CDR3 is built from 13 residues. Trimming pared 2 bases from V and 3 bases from J, leaving 7 bases between. The CDR3 nucleotides read TGTGCCAGCAGTTACCCAGGGGACACTGAAGCTTTCTTT. It codes for CASSYPGDTEAFF.

The rearrangement uses TRBV27 and TRBJ1-2; D call uncertain. CDR3 length equals 16 residues. The V end lost 5 bases, the J end lost 0 bases, and 16 bases lay between the germline ends. The V gene's germline CDR1 is MNHEY and CDR2 SMNVEV (reference sequence). In DNA, the CDR3 is TGTGCCAGCAGTCCCCACGGACCGACAACTAACTATGGCTACACCTTC. The encoded protein is CASSPHGPTTNYGYTF.

The chain couples TRBV6-1 to TRBJ2-1, with a possible D match to TRBD1 (6 bases). CDR3 size: 15 residues. CDR1 is MNHNS, CDR2 SASEGT, per germline. Trimming cost V 6 bases and J 6 bases, with 18 bases left between them. The DNA for the CDR3 is TGTGCCAGCAGAAGGCCTTGGGGGCCGGCCAATGAGCAGTTCTTC. Its translation: CASRRPWGPANEQFF.

This chain uses TRBV7-9 with TRBJ1-4, with D hard to call. The germline V gene encodes CDR1 SEHNR and CDR2 FQNEAQ (reference sequence). CDR3 length: 14 amino acids. Trimming pared 1 base from V and 12 bases from J, leaving 15 bases between. The CDR3 region has the DNA TGTGCCAGCAGCTTAGGCGGCGGCCAGCTTGAACTGTTTTTT. Translating it yields CASSLGGGQLELFF.

The chain has TRBV9 and TRBJ1-1, with D unresolved. This CDR3 is built from 16 residues. Trimming pared 3 bases from V and 2 bases from J, leaving 17 bases between. Germline V gene lookup returns CDR1 SGDLS and CDR2 YYNGEE. The CDR3 sequence: CASSAILTGPNTEAFF. CDR3 nucleotide sequence: TGTGCCAGCAGCGCGATATTAACTGGTCCCAACACTGAAGCTTTCTTT.

The gene calls are TRBV6-6 and TRBJ1-1, with D unclear. In germline, CDR1 is MNHNY, CDR2 SVGAGI (reference sequence). The CDR3 has 15 amino acids. Trimming took off 2 bases at V and 4 bases at J, with 14 bases between the two ends. The CDR3 spells CASSYNSLRSTEAFF. DNA of the CDR3: TGTGCCAGCAGTTACAACTCCCTCAGGAGCACTGAAGCTTTCTTT.

With regard to this clonotype: At one boundary the junction diverges from the germline segment, which might be a read error. The V and J genes are TRBV5-3 and TRBJ1-4, with 10 bases matching TRBD1. TRBV5-3 is assigned to the ORF class and has an uncertain function. The CDR3 loop spans 14 amino acids. The CDR3 nucleotides read TGTGCCAGCAGCTCGGGACAGGGGAGTGAAAAACTGTTTTTT. Amino acid sequence: CASSSGQGSEKLFF.

This clonotype was seen at least ten times. The V and J genes are TRBV6-5 and TRBJ1-1; D is perhaps TRBD1 (6 bases). This CDR3 contains 13 residues. V was cut by 6 bases and J by 5 bases, with 13 bases left in between. Germline values: CDR1 MNHEY, CDR2 SVGAGI. The CDR3 DNA reads TGTGCCAGCAGCTATACAGGGAGTACTGAAGCTTTCTTT. Translated, it gives CASSYTGSTEAFF.

The chain uses TRBV7-6 and TRBJ2-7; D remains unclear. There are 14 residues in the CDR3. The V gene's germline CDR1 is SGHVS and CDR2 FNYEAQ. Trimming cost V 1 base and J 6 bases, with 13 bases left between them. CDR3 sequence (DNA): TGTGCCAGCAGCTTAGAACCGGATTTGGGCGAGCAGTACGTC. Protein product: CASSLEPDLGEQYV.

This clonotype was seen only a few times. The chain joins TRBV7-2 to TRBJ1-5; TRBD1 might be the D (6 bases). Trimming left V 5 bases short and J 0 bases short, with 11 bases between. The germline gives CDR1 SGHTA, CDR2 FQGNSA. CDR3 length equals 15 residues. Written as DNA, the CDR3 is TGTGCCAGCAGCACCTGGACAGATAGCAATCAGCCCCAGCATTTT. Amino acid sequence: CASSTWTDSNQPQHF.

The table lists this clonotype with many counts. The chain uses TRBV7-9 and TRBJ1-1, with TRBD1 as a possible D gene (5 bases). Germline CDR1 SEHNR, CDR2 FQNEAQ (reference sequence). The ends were cut back, 6 bases at V and 5 bases at J, with 13 bases in the middle. The CDR3 is 13 residues long. CDR3 in DNA: TGTGCCAGCAGGCCTGGGACGGCAACTGAAGCTTTCTTT. It codes for CASRPGTATEAFF.

The chain carries TRBV12-3 or TRBV12-4 and TRBJ1-4, with 8 nucleotides matching TRBD1. The V and J ends lost 6 bases and 2 bases, in that order; junction bases with no gene match: 8. The CDR3 consists of 16 residues. The DNA of the CDR3 is TGTGCCAGCAGCTCCATGGACAGGGATACTAATGAAAAACTGTTTTTT. The encoded protein is CASSSMDRDTNEKLFF.

The CDR3 loop is CASSVDGRAVERNQPQHF. The CDR3 DNA sequence: TGTGCCAGCAGCGTAGACGGAAGGGCCGTAGAGCGCAATCAGCCCCAGCATTTT. The chain couples TRBV9 to TRBJ1-5, with D uncertain. The germline V and J ends were trimmed by 0 bases and 2 bases, with 18 bases remaining between them. Germline V gene sequence: CDR1 SGDLS, CDR2 YYNGEE. This CDR3 comprises 18 residues.

This clonotype has a count of ten or more. The rearrangement links TRBV7-2 to TRBJ2-3; 11 nucleotides line up with TRBD2. V lost 3 bases to trimming and J lost 6 bases; unmatched junction nucleotides: 8. Germline CDR1 is SGHTA and CDR2 is FQGNSA. This CDR3 spans 16 amino acids. CDR3 sequence: CASSFLAGGRLDTQYF. Here the CDR3 DNA reads TGTGCCAGCAGCTTTTTAGCGGGGGGGCGGCTGGATACGCAGTATTTT.

This clonotype appeared a few times. V is TRBV27 and J is TRBJ2-1; D remains ambiguous. The V gene lost 6 bases and the J gene lost 6 bases, with 9 bases spanning the gap. This CDR3 is built from 12 residues. The V gene's germline CDR1 is MNHEY and CDR2 SMNVEV (reference sequence). The CDR3 bases are TGTGCCAGCAGCCCCCATTTCAATGAGCAGTTCTTC. Its translation: CASSPHFNEQFF.

The gene calls are TRBV24-1 and TRBJ1-5, with D possibly matching TRBD1 (5 bases). There are 13 residues in the CDR3. Germline CDR1 KGHDR, CDR2 SFDVKD. Trimming left V 5 bases short and J 6 bases short, with 10 bases between. In DNA form, the CDR3 reads TGTGCCACCAGTGGTGGGGGAGGTCAGCCCCAGCATTTT. Its protein product is CATSGGGGQPQHF.

The CDR3 nucleotides read TGTGCCAGCAGCCGAGGACAGGGCGTCCACAATGAGCAGTTCTTC. Translated: CASSRGQGVHNEQFF. The chain uses TRBV27 and TRBJ2-1; 8 nucleotides line up with TRBD1. V lost 6 bases and J lost 5; bases outside the gene matches: 9. The CDR3 is 15 residues long. From germline, CDR1 is MNHEY and CDR2 SMNVEV (reference sequence).

This clonotype turned up a few times. This chain joins TRBV5-5 and TRBJ1-1; D is unclear. Germline CDR1 reads SGHKS; CDR2 reads YYEKEE (reference sequence). Trimming removed 3 bases at V and 10 bases at J, with 13 bases between. This CDR3 region has 12 residues. The CDR3: CASSSGLTGAFF. The CDR3, as DNA: TGTGCCAGCAGCTCCGGACTCACCGGAGCTTTCTTT.

The chain combines TRBV28 with TRBJ2-1, with 10 bases fitting TRBD2. Germline CDR1 and CDR2: MDHEN and SYDVKM. The CDR3 consists of 17 residues. V lost 2 bases, J lost 2 bases, and 6 bases stayed unmatched. Written as DNA, the CDR3 is TGTGCCAGCAGTTTAGCTAGCGGGGGCCCCCCCTACAATGAGCAGTTCTTC. Encoded protein: CASSLASGGPPYNEQFF.

The table lists this clonotype with many counts. V gene TRBV7-9 combines with J gene TRBJ2-3, with unresolved D. Germline values: CDR1 SEHNR, CDR2 FQNEAQ (reference sequence). Trimming left V 3 bases short and J 4 bases short, with 8 bases between. This CDR3 has 13 residues. The CDR3 DNA is TGTGCCAGCAGCTTGCGGATCCCAGATACGCAGTATTTT. Translating it yields CASSLRIPDTQYF.

The chain carries TRBV7-2 and TRBJ1-3; D gene unclear. V lost 3 bases and J 3 bases, leaving 12 bases between the germline ends. The CDR3 covers 15 residues. Germline V gene sequence: CDR1 SGHTA, CDR2 FQGNSA. The CDR3 DNA is TGTGCCAGCAGCTTGACGGGGTTAGGTGGAAACACCATATATTTT. Translated: CASSLTGLGGNTIYF.